This TCR beta chain was recovered during a study of T cell changes during pregnancy in multiple sclerosis. The data were produced by immunoSEQ multiplex PCR, yet TCRdb's version contains in-frame clones alone and is incomplete. The repertoire holds more than 75,000 clones, with 94% as singletons. CDR1 GTSNPN and CDR2 SVGIG come from the germline V gene (reference sequence). The CDR3 spans 13 residues. The germline V and J ends were trimmed by 4 bases and 8 bases, with 17 bases remaining between them. The TCR was taken from a female donor with multiple sclerosis, enrolled in a pregnancy study. V usage is TRBV30 and J usage is TRBJ1-2; no definite D call. Sequences were derived from peripheral blood, sampled in the third trimester of pregnancy. The CDR3 sequence is CAWTGSAPVGYTF. The CDR3 nucleotides are TGTGCCTGGACAGGTTCGGCGCCAGTCGGCTACACCTTC.